Included here is one T cell receptor beta chain sequence, with context. Its antigen has not been determined. Base qualities are missing; no much larger clone stands one base away. The library was prepared using the immunoSEQ multiplex PCR assay. For the multiplex PCR, a mixture combining 60 forward primers for TCR Vbeta segments and 13 reverse primers for TCR Jbeta segments was used. A multiplex PCR assay on genomic DNA amplified the CDR3 region of rearranged TCR beta genes. The amplified TCR beta libraries were sequenced on the Illumina HiSeq System as 87-base-pair reads. Per the original workflow: A later analysis tallied around 82 million unique TCR beta chains across the 666 repertoires, and some 10 million of those chains were shared by two or more donors. Raw reads were error-corrected and collapsed into unique sequences with a nearest-neighbor algorithm that merged closely related sequences to remove PCR and sequencing errors. To assign V, D and J gene segments, CDR3 sequences were aligned to IMGT reference sequences. For a sequence to be retained, at least a six-nucleotide match to both a V gene segment and a J gene segment was required. Rearrangements were classified as productive when the CDR3 lacked stop codons and remained in frame with V and J, and all other rearrangements were classified as non-productive. CDR3 was defined by IMGT convention, running from the second conserved V-encoded cysteine to the conserved J-encoded phenylalanine. Sequences without an unambiguous match to a single V gene segment were excluded from the earlier analysis of a few hundred of the donors. An earlier analysis of a few hundred of the donors called V segments functional above 56.7% productive rearrangements and segregating when the between-donor standard deviation exceeded 5%. To diagnose cytomegalovirus status from the catalog of TCR beta chain sequences, a statistical classification framework was built. A later analysis assigned V and J genes by comparing TCR nucleotide sequences with IMGT/GENE-DB human TR gene sequences. A later analysis assigned CDR3 sequences and most-parsimonious VDJ recombination scenarios with the TCRdist pipeline. In a later analysis, each TCR beta chain was defined by its CDR3 amino acid sequence together with its V-gene family, and reads without a unique V-gene family were excluded. As a way to deal with suspected cross-contamination and a sequencing artifact, a later analysis dropped approximately 570 nucleotide sequences that were highly shared and had low generation probability. For each public chain, a later analysis derived a clonal expansion index from normalized ranks of inferred template counts within each repertoire. In a later analysis, generation probabilities were computed with a VDJ recombination model fitted to out-of-frame rearrangements, and the resulting probabilities were checked against IGoR. Hypergeometric tests were used in a later analysis to score TCR-TCR, TCR-HLA and TCR-CMV co-occurrence, with a repertoire-size bias correction applied to the TCR pairs. To estimate false discovery rates, a later analysis permuted the HLA or CMV assignments 20 times. In a later analysis, co-occurring TCRs were grouped using DBSCAN, with TCRdist sequence similarity added in when clustering inside HLA-allele-positive subsets. Co-occurrence clustering excluded repertoires with fewer than 30,000 or more than 120,000 public chains, plus five with anomalous nucleotide sharing. TCRdb mirrors the immuneACCESS table, restricted to in-frame sequences. Some clones are absent from its copies; in checked studies, under half trace to an unresolved V gene, and the reason for the others is unknown. The DNA gave D and trimming, while V, J and clone size come from that table. This sample holds more than 95,000 clones; 75% to 80% were observed only once. The ten biggest clones cover roughly 6.1% of the sample.

The data are from a study of cytomegalovirus exposure and HLA in healthy donors (dated by TCRdb to about 2017). For the study in its entirety: An earlier analysis of several hundred of the donors reported 276 Gb of sequence data and roughly 100 million unique TCR beta sequences from 150 million to 200 million T cells. Roughly 300 gigabases of sequencing data and tens of millions of unique TCR sequences were included in an early release covering roughly 700 HLA-typed donors. Of the approximately 370 genotyped donors, 80% to 90% were placed in the genetic ancestry cluster associated with self-reported Caucasian donors. The study aimed to test whether signatures of past pathogen exposure could be identified by cataloging public T cell receptors. The study used immunosequencing to profile the T cell repertoires of approximately 690 subjects and linked those repertoires to cytomegalovirus serostatus. Besides the first cohort of roughly 640 subjects, a separate validation cohort made up of over 95 different subjects was used. To predict cytomegalovirus infection status, the study brought together high-throughput TCR immunosequencing, statistical association of individual TCRs with disease status, and machine learning. To study patterns of TCR occurrence, a later analysis re-analyzed previously published TCR beta repertoires from 700 or so donors and added high-resolution HLA genotyping. The later analysis used no new phenotypic data to find candidate immune exposures, relying instead on TCR beta sequences and their occurrence across donors. An earlier analysis of around 580 of the donors used high-throughput TCR beta sequencing to judge whether each TCR beta V gene segment behaved as functional or pseudogenic. Alongside the repertoire data, information on donor age, sex, ethnicity and CMV serostatus was compiled. Genome-wide SNP genotypes for about 65% of the roughly 700 donors were used in a later genetic analysis, which treated that subset as a discovery cohort. Every repertoire in the discovery cohort had been generated on one and the same sequencing platform. HLA typing covered class I and class II loci at four-digit resolution. The number of typed donors differed by locus: roughly 629-640 for A, B, C, DRB1 and DQB1; 500 to 550 for DQA1; 606 for DPA1; and roughly 450 for DPB1. A few DR-DQ haplotypes were handled as single units for association and clustering because linkage in the cohort was strong. Among around 400 genotyped donors of the cohort, an average of around 240,000 unique TCR beta nucleotide sequences was sequenced per donor, of which about 18% were non-productive. Here is what the overall study found, with its caveats: Correlated functional status among segregating V segments might be attributable to linkage disequilibrium, but an unknown experimental factor could not be ruled out. In a later genetic analysis, a missense DCLRE1C variant was associated with V-gene and J-gene trimming of TCR beta chains, and the association was replicated in an independent cohort. In the study, 164 TCR beta chains were listed as associated with cytomegalovirus. A later analysis associated 16,951 TCR beta sequences with specific HLA alleles at a false discovery rate of 0.05. The only immune exposure information available for the cohort was CMV serostatus. A further reported finding was that TCR beta sequences accurately predicted the HLA-A and HLA-B alleles for most subjects in the first cohort. Strong co-occurrence of HLA alleles, especially DR and DQ, made assigning TCR associations to individual alleles difficult. This cohort had only TCR beta chains sequenced, and the lack of alpha or paired-chain data limited which features could be detected. Several of the top co-occurrence clusters appeared to be linked to parvovirus B19, influenza, CMV and Epstein-Barr virus, according to a later analysis. Because counts were too low, seventeen rarely observed V segments, including chromosome 9 orphons, were excluded from the earlier analysis of about 500 of the donors. According to a later genetic analysis, donors in an Asian-associated ancestry cluster had fewer N-insertions in productive TCRs than the roughly 670-donor mean. The 87-base-pair reads could not distinguish some IMGT-functional V segments, including TRBV6-2 and TRBV6-3, so those segments were excluded. In both the original and validation cohorts, the classifier was reported to diagnose cytomegalovirus status with high specificity and sensitivity. In vitro tests confirmed that a few of the cytomegalovirus-associated TCR beta chains recognize cytomegalovirus antigens. Across donors, most TCR sequences were observed very rarely, whereas some public TCRs were present in many individuals. Because some donors lacked HLA typing at each locus, the association tests relied only on the typed subset. According to the authors, the approach could potentially be generalized to other disease states and immunological phenotypes. Most CMV-associated TCR beta chains appeared to be HLA-restricted in a later analysis, and the HLA associations seemed to be driven largely by CMV exposure. In a later analysis, HLA-associated TCR beta chains showed more clonal expansion and lower generation probabilities than non-associated chains that were equally common. Presence/absence analyses assumed roughly uniform sequencing depth across donors, an assumption that may not hold. A group of highly shared sequence variants was considered likely to be a technical artifact of the sequencing pipeline. A later analysis found that TCR association rates varied across HLA loci, with DRB1 alleles showing the most associated TCRs and HLA-C alleles the fewest. In an earlier analysis of more than 500 of the donors, most TCR beta V segments appeared in productive rearrangements about 87% or about 30% of the time, broadly matching IMGT annotations.

The cohort comprised some 730 healthy bone marrow donors. At the time of sampling, every cohort member was nominally healthy, though immune exposures that went unrecorded were likely present. The donor was CMV seronegative and belonged to the group of around 400 seronegative cohort members. A peripheral blood sample was provided by each donor, and peripheral blood mononuclear cells were used for TCR beta sequencing. Genomic DNA was extracted from the blood cell samples with the Qiagen DNeasy Blood Extraction Kit. From the germline V gene (reference sequence), CDR1 is PRHDT and CDR2 is FYEKMQ. The junction carries 9 bases between V and J, which are trimmed by 2 bases and 8 bases respectively. From the cysteine up to the phenylalanine, the CDR3 has a length of 12 residues. Just the 36-base CDR3 DNA is kept, in frame starting at base 1.

Input material: PBMCs. The chain joins TRBV13 to TRBJ1-2, with the D gene not confidently named. The sequence was collected from a woman in her forties in good health and CMV-seronegative. CDR3 sequence: CASSLQTRGYTF. The bases read TGTGCCAGCAGCTTACAGACTAGGGGCTACACCTTC.